This TCR beta chain was captured by sequencing in a study of T cells after yellow fever vaccination. Study results and caveats: Reappearance after the booster was observed for most primary-vaccination clones (roughly 95% CD4, approximately 90% CD8). Overlap between CD4 and CD8 compartments was detected for a small share of clonotypes.

Remarks on this clonotype: The target antigen is unknown.

This CDR3 comprises 14 residues. V shed 2 bases and J shed 5 bases, with 14 bases lying between them. The germline CDR1 and CDR2 sequences are SGDLS and YYNGEE. From the 5' RACE reads, TCRdb called clonotypes with MiXCR, one entry per CDR3 protein. The sample lists roughly 500,000 distinct CDR3 sequences; 15% to 20% were seen once. The genes are TRBV9 and TRBJ2-7; maybe TRBD2 (5 bases). Sequences were derived from PBMCs, sampled 15 days after the yellow fever booster vaccination. The TCR comes from a man aged 30-40 years who received the YFV17D yellow fever vaccine. In DNA, the CDR3 is TGTGCCAGCAGCGTGAGCAGGACTCAAGACGAGCAGTACTTC. Translated: CASSVSRTQDEQYF. The full variable domain, its missing parts supplied by reference TRBV9 and TRBJ2-7, is DSGVTQTPKHLITATGQRVTLRCSPRSGDLSVYWYQQSLDQGLQFLIQYYNGEERAKGNILERFSAQQFPDLHSELNLSSLELGDSALYFCASSVSRTQDEQYFGPGTRLTVT.